This T cell receptor (beta chain) was found in a study of T cell responses to AZD1222 COVID-19 vaccine. Notes on the study in general: CD4 TCRs covered the whole spike, strongest at regions 160-218 and 743-854. Clonal diversity may have been underestimated in mostly white British donors. Of spike-specific TCRs, nearly half reportedly target regions left unmutated in variants.

Worth noting for this clone: The target antigen is unknown.

Assay used: immunoSEQ multiplex PCR; TCRdb lists only in-frame clones, some missing. This repertoire shows 85,000 to 130,000 clones, around nine tenths found once; its top ten account for 3% to 4%. Germline CDR1 LNHNV, CDR2 YYDKDF (reference sequence). Between the trimmed V and J ends, which lost 0 bases and 4 bases, there was a span of 12 bases. This CDR3 has 15 amino acids. V and J are TRBV15 and TRBJ2-5; D perhaps matches TRBD1 (5 bases). The sequencing used peripheral blood, collected on day 0 of AZD1222 vaccination. The TCR was taken from an adult in good health. In DNA, the CDR3 is TGTGCCACCAGCAGAGATTGGCAGGGTGGAGAGACCCAGTACTTC. Encoded protein: CATSRDWQGGETQYF.